This TCR beta chain was profiled in a study of identical twins' blood T cells. Each CDR3 protein is one row after TCRdb ran MiXCR on the 5' RACE reads. The sample shows fewer than 450,000 distinct CDR3 sequences, over 25% of them seen only once. V was shortened by 1 base and J by 4 bases, with 7 bases between the two germline ends. Germline V CDR1 and CDR2: SEHNR, FQNEAQ (reference sequence). The CDR3 spans 13 residues. This clonotype came up a few times. The antigen is not known. Regarding the study as a whole: Top TCRbeta clonotypes were shared more with twin than unrelated donors.

Material: PBMCs. The origin of this receptor is a woman aged 18-55 years in good health. The chain recombines TRBV7-9 with TRBJ1-1; D not certain. The CDR3 is CASSLGAATEAFF. CDR3 bases: TGTGCCAGCAGCTTAGGGGCAGCCACTGAAGCTTTCTTT.